Presented here are 30 T cell receptor beta chains from one specimen sequenced in a study of blood T cell repertoires in COVID-19. Generated by immunoSEQ multiplex PCR, the TCRdb table keeps only in-frame clones and is missing some. The sample has about 88,000 clones; 89% are singletons. The source material was peripheral blood. The source of these receptors is a woman of 80 years or more with active COVID-19.

This clone was detected only once. The J gene is TRBJ2-5, the V gene TRBV7-9; D may be TRBD1 (6 bases). The CDR3 runs 14 residues. V lost 5 bases to trimming and J lost 4 bases, with 14 bases between them. Germline assignment: CDR1 SEHNR and CDR2 FQNEAQ (reference sequence). CDR3 sequence (DNA): TGTGCCAGCAGCAACCCCAGGGGCGGAGAGACCCAGTACTTC. Translation: CASSNPRGGETQYF.

The rearrangement links TRBV10-2 to TRBJ2-7, with TRBD2 identical over 7 bases. Germline CDR1 reads WSHSY; CDR2 reads SAAADI. This CDR3 has 14 residues. The V segment lost 7 bases and the J segment 4 bases; nucleotides outside the gene matches: 10. CDR3 sequence: CASTSGKVWYEQYF. In nucleotides, the CDR3 is TGCGCCAGCACGAGCGGGAAGGTTTGGTACGAGCAGTACTTC.

The chain recombines TRBV6-2 or TRBV6-3 with TRBJ1-6; D perhaps matches TRBD1 (5 bases). Deletions cut 3 bases from V and 9 bases from J, with 12 bases between. CDR1 is MNHEY, CDR2 SVGEGT, per germline. The CDR3 covers 14 residues. The CDR3 protein is CASSYRGYGSPLHF. DNA for the CDR3: TGTGCCAGCAGTTATAGGGGATACGGTTCACCCCTCCACTTT.

The chain carries TRBV11-2 and TRBJ2-7; 10 positions match TRBD2. With V trimmed by 5 bases and J by 1 base, 5 bases remained unmatched. Germline V lookup: CDR1 SGHAT, CDR2 FQNNGV. CDR3 length: 15 residues. The CDR3 reads CASSPTSGASYEQYF. The CDR3 nucleotides are TGTGCCAGCAGCCCAACTAGCGGGGCGTCCTACGAGCAGTACTTC.

The chain has TRBV6-5 and TRBJ1-6; a possible D gene is TRBD1 (5 bases). V was pared by 0 bases and J by 8 bases, with 11 bases between. This CDR3 is built from 15 residues. The V gene's germline CDR1 is MNHEY and CDR2 SVGAGI. In nucleotides, the CDR3 is TGTGCCAGCAGTTACTCCGGGAGAGGGGATTCACCCCTCCACTTT. This codes for CASSYSGRGDSPLHF.

This chain uses TRBV5-1 with TRBJ2-7, with 12 bases identical to TRBD2. The CDR3 is 15 residues long. Germline V lookup: CDR1 SGHRS, CDR2 YFSETQ. J was trimmed by 2 bases and V by 0 bases; bases with no gene match: 0. Here the CDR3 reads CASSLGTSGTYEQYF. The CDR3 nucleotides read TGCGCCAGCAGCTTGGGGACTAGCGGGACCTACGAGCAGTACTTC.

The rearrangement links TRBV7-2 to TRBJ1-5; 7 nucleotides agree with TRBD1. The V and J ends lost 5 bases and 5 bases, in that order; junction bases with no gene match: 3. The germline V gene encodes CDR1 SGHTA and CDR2 FQGNSA. This CDR3 has 13 residues. The CDR3 DNA is TGTGCCAGCAGCGGACAGGTTGATCAGCCCCAGCATTTT. This codes for CASSGQVDQPQHF.

The CDR3 is CAITTSEVGEQYF. DNA for the CDR3: TGTGCCATCACGACTAGCGAGGTCGGCGAGCAGTACTTC. The V gene is TRBV10-3, the J gene TRBJ2-7; 8 bases map to TRBD2. This CDR3 contains 13 residues. With V trimmed by 7 bases and J by 6 bases, 8 bases remained unmatched. Per germline, CDR1 ENHRY and CDR2 SYGVKD.

This chain links TRBV28 with TRBJ2-5, with 11 bases that match TRBD1. The CDR3 loop spans 15 amino acids. Germline-derived CDR1 and CDR2 are MDHEN and SYDVKM. V lost 4 bases to trimming and J lost 5 bases; unmatched junction nucleotides: 6. The CDR3 DNA is TGTGCCAGCAGTTCCGGGACAGGGGGTGTGGAGACCCAGTACTTC. As protein: CASSSGTGGVETQYF.

The sample holds a few counts of this clone. The chain employs TRBV5-4 and TRBJ1-5, with D unresolved. From germline, CDR1 is SGHNT and CDR2 YYREEE (reference sequence). The V and J ends lost 3 bases and 1 base respectively, with 8 bases between them. The CDR3 is 14 amino acids. The CDR3: CASSSKESNQPQHF. In DNA, the CDR3 is TGTGCCAGCAGCTCTAAGGAGAGCAATCAGCCCCAGCATTTT. Variable domain in full (rest from reference TRBV5-4 and TRBJ1-5): ETGVTQSPTHLIKTRGQQVTLRCSSQSGHNTVSWYQQALGQGPQFIFQYYREEENGRGNFPPRFSGLQFPNYSSELNVNALELDDSALYLCASSSKESNQPQHFGDGTRLSIL.

The V call is TRBV19, the J call TRBJ1-5; 7 bases agree with TRBD1. The CDR3 has 15 residues. Germline CDR1 is LNHDA and CDR2 is SQIVND (reference sequence). Losses at the gene ends were 3 bases for V and 1 base for J; bases not matched to a gene: 3. The CDR3 protein is CASSIRGGSNQPQHF. The CDR3 DNA is TGTGCCAGTAGTATTAGAGGGGGCAGCAATCAGCCCCAGCATTTT.

The chain employs TRBV7-9 and TRBJ1-2; D ambiguous. V was cut by 5 bases and J by 7 bases, with 20 bases left in between. CDR3 length: 15 amino acids. In germline, CDR1 is SEHNR, CDR2 FQNEAQ (reference sequence). This CDR3 reads CASSILTNSEGGYTF. Written as DNA, the CDR3 is TGTGCCAGCAGCATCCTGACAAACTCGGAGGGTGGCTACACCTTC.

This clone was observed a single time. The chain carries TRBV5-1 and TRBJ1-1; a possible D gene is TRBD1 (5 bases). From germline, CDR1 is SGHRS and CDR2 YFSETQ. This CDR3 spans 14 amino acids. The V gene lost 0 bases and the J gene lost 4 bases, with 10 bases spanning the gap. The CDR3 spells CASSLGTPLTEAFF. The CDR3 bases are TGCGCCAGCAGCTTGGGGACACCCCTCACTGAAGCTTTCTTT.

The V gene is TRBV5-1, the J gene TRBJ2-2; 12 nucleotides agree with TRBD2. The CDR3 is made up of 15 amino acids. CDR1 is SGHRS, CDR2 YFSETQ, per germline. V lost 4 bases to trimming and J lost 5 bases; unmatched junction nucleotides: 3. CDR3 sequence (DNA): TGCGCCAGCAGCGGACTAGCGGGACGGACCGGGGAGCTGTTTTTT. Amino acid sequence: CASSGLAGRTGELFF.

This sequence joins TRBV6-2 or TRBV6-3 and TRBJ2-7, with 8 positions matching TRBD2. V gave up 2 bases and J gave up 0 bases; unmatched junction bases: 3. Germline values: CDR1 MNHEY, CDR2 SVGEGT. The CDR3 is 15 amino acids. The CDR3 bases are TGTGCCAGCAGTTACGGGCGGGAGGCCTCCTACGAGCAGTACTTC. Its protein product is CASSYGREASYEQYF.

The rearrangement joins TRBV6-5 to TRBJ1-1; 8 bases agree with TRBD1. The CDR3 length is 14 residues. From germline, CDR1 is MNHEY and CDR2 SVGAGI. V was clipped by 5 bases and J by 9 bases; unmatched bases: 11. CDR3 nucleotides: TGTGCCAGCAGTCAACCCCAGGACAGGGCTAAAGCTTTCTTT. Translated: CASSQPQDRAKAFF.

The CDR3 loop reads CASRTGQYQPQHF. The DNA of the CDR3 is TGTGCCAGCAGAACAGGACAGTATCAGCCCCAGCATTTT. V usage is TRBV6-6 and J usage is TRBJ1-5, with D perhaps matching TRBD1 (6 bases). V was shortened by 6 bases and J by 5 bases, with 11 bases between the two germline ends. CDR1 MNHNY and CDR2 SVGAGI come from the germline V gene (reference sequence). The CDR3 is 13 amino acids.

The chain recombines TRBV6-2 or TRBV6-3 with TRBJ2-5; TRBD1 matches 12 bases. V gave up 5 bases and J gave up 4 bases; unmatched junction bases: 8. Germline lookup yields CDR1 MNHEY and CDR2 SVGEGT. There are 16 residues in the CDR3. The CDR3, as DNA: TGTGCCAGCAGTCCCGAGGGGACAGGGGGCGCAGAGACCCAGTACTTC. Its protein is CASSPEGTGGAETQYF.

This clone has a single count. This rearrangement joins TRBV6-2 or TRBV6-3 to TRBJ2-7, with D possibly matching TRBD2 (5 bases). CDR1 MNHEY and CDR2 SVGEGT come from the germline V gene. This CDR3 is built from 15 residues. Trimming cost V 2 bases and J 1 base, with 12 bases left between them. CDR3 coding DNA: TGTGCCAGCAGTTACGAATACGGGATATCCTACGAGCAGTACTTC. It is translated as CASSYEYGISYEQYF.

The chain has TRBV21-1 and TRBJ1-5; the table's D call, TRBD1, was not checked against the DNA. TRBV21-1 is a pseudogene locus. CDR3 length equals 16 residues. The CDR3 nucleotides are TGTGCCAGCAGCAACGAACCGGGACAGGGAGGTCAGCCCCAGCATTTT. Translated: CASSNEPGQGGQPQHF.

This chain connects TRBV4-3 to TRBJ1-4; TRBD1 aligns across 8 bases. Germline values: CDR1 LGHNA, CDR2 YSLEER. The CDR3 loop spans 18 amino acids. V shed 0 bases, J shed 0 bases, and the junction held 6 bases outside the gene matches. CDR3 region: CASSQDRNRGATNEKLFF. The CDR3, as DNA: TGCGCCAGCAGCCAAGATAGGAACAGGGGGGCAACTAATGAAAAACTGTTTTTT.

This chain connects TRBV27 to TRBJ2-5; D is unclear. Trimming shortened V by 5 bases and J by 0 bases, and 10 bases separated the two germline ends. The germline V gene encodes CDR1 MNHEY and CDR2 SMNVEV (reference sequence). The CDR3 covers 14 residues. The CDR3, as DNA: TGTGCCAGCAGTCTCACCTACCACCAAGAGACCCAGTACTTC. It codes for CASSLTYHQETQYF.

The rearrangement joins TRBV12-3 or TRBV12-4 to TRBJ1-5; TRBD1 might be the D (5 bases). CDR3 size: 13 residues. Trimming left V 7 bases short and J 4 bases short, with 11 bases between. The CDR3 protein is CASTLDINQPQHF. In nucleotides, the CDR3 is TGTGCCAGCACCCTGGACATAAATCAGCCCCAGCATTTT.

The genes are TRBV21-1 and TRBJ2-1; the table gives TRBD1 as D, unverified against the DNA. TRBV21-1 is a pseudogene locus. The CDR3 extends over 20 amino acids. The CDR3 region is CASSKRCQRRRTGGNNEQFF. CDR3 nucleotide sequence: TGTGCCAGCAGCAAGCGTTGCCAACGACGCAGGACAGGGGGAAACAATGAGCAGTTCTTC.

The CDR3 DNA is TGTGCCATTAGGGACAGCCGTAACTCTGGGGCCAACGTCCTGACTTTC. Translation gives CAIRDSRNSGANVLTF. The V gene is TRBV6-6, the J gene TRBJ2-6; TRBD1 aligns across 7 bases. There are 16 residues in the CDR3. Germline V lookup: CDR1 MNHNY, CDR2 SVGAGI (reference sequence). V was pared by 10 bases and J by 0 bases, with 9 bases of the junction left unmatched.

Comment on this clone: Other DNA sequences within the sample encode an identical CDR3. The V call is TRBV19, the J call TRBJ2-1, with D perhaps TRBD2 (6 bases). Germline loops: CDR1 LNHDA, CDR2 SQIVND (reference sequence). Trimming removed 6 bases at V and 5 bases at J, with 17 bases between. The CDR3 consists of 15 residues. CDR3 protein: CASSISGGTNNEQFF. CDR3 DNA sequence: TGTGCCAGTAGCATATCGGGCGGGACCAACAATGAGCAGTTCTTC.

The chain carries TRBV7-9 and TRBJ2-5; 10 bases match TRBD2. This CDR3 region has 16 residues. V shed 3 bases, J shed 4 bases, and the junction held 8 bases outside the gene matches. Germline CDR1 and CDR2: SEHNR and FQNEAQ (reference sequence). The CDR3: CASSFALAGEGETQYF. CDR3 sequence (DNA): TGTGCCAGCAGCTTTGCCCTAGCGGGAGAGGGAGAGACCCAGTACTTC.

The chain combines TRBV10-2 with TRBJ2-7; 12 nucleotides line up with TRBD2. The CDR3 covers 15 residues. Germline V lookup: CDR1 WSHSY, CDR2 SAAADI. After removal of 4 bases from V and 5 bases from J, the junction contained 6 bases not matched to a gene. CDR3 nucleotide sequence: TGCGCCAGCAGTGGGCTACTAGCGGGAGGACACGAGCAGTACTTC. Translation: CASSGLLAGGHEQYF.

This chain joins TRBV10-3 and TRBJ1-2, with unresolved D. The V end lost 0 bases, the J end lost 6 bases, and 8 bases lay between the germline ends. The CDR3 covers 13 residues. CDR1 is ENHRY, CDR2 SYGVKD, per germline. CDR3 bases: TGTGCCATCAGTGAGTCGACTCGTGATGGCTACACCTTC. Its protein product is CAISESTRDGYTF.

The chain is built from TRBV14 and TRBJ2-4; 10 nucleotides align to TRBD2. The CDR3 sequence is 21 residues long. Germline trimming cut 1 base from V and 8 bases from J; bases unmatched to any gene: 23. The germline V gene has CDR1 SGHDN and CDR2 FVKESK. The CDR3 spells CASSQAGTRTPQREGRDIQYF. The CDR3, as DNA: TGTGCCAGCAGCCAAGCGGGTACACGGACGCCACAGCGGGAGGGCCGTGACATTCAGTACTTC.